The rows below give T cell receptor beta chains drawn from one sample of a study of fetal regulatory T cell absence and autoimmunity. The table came from immunoSEQ multiplex PCR; TCRdb's copy has only in-frame clones and leaves some out. The table lists 95,000 to 100,000 clones, more than 70% of them singletons. The sample consisted of pancreas tissue. The receptors derive from a male donor with IPEX syndrome. Both conserved end residues are part of each CDR3. A D gene is named only where the DNA matches it firmly. The size entry is marked missing in some rows and otherwise reads once, few, many or a size class.

TRBD2	TRBV4-1	NA	TRBJ2-3	CASSQVLTSPDMDTQYF	TGCGCCAGCAGCCAGGTTTTGACTAGCCCCGACATGGATACGCAGTATTTT
TRBD2	TRBV4-2	NA	TRBJ2-7	CASSQVTILAGGPHEQYF	TGTGCCAGCAGCCAAGTTACGATCTTGGCGGGAGGGCCCCACGAGCAGTACTTC
NA	TRBV10-1	NA	TRBJ2-1	CASSAFQKRDSFNEQFF	TGCGCCAGCAGTGCATTTCAAAAAAGGGACTCCTTTAATGAGCAGTTCTTC
NA	TRBV5-1	NA	TRBJ2-5	CASSYGSETQYF	TGCGCCAGCAGCTATGGTTCGGAGACCCAGTACTTC
NA	TRBV15	once	TRBJ2-5	CATRSSKGQETQYF	TGTGCCACCAGATCGAGTAAGGGACAAGAGACCCAGTACTTC
NA	TRBV13	NA	TRBJ1-2	CASSLLPGAGHYGYTF	TGTGCCAGCAGCTTGCTCCCGGGAGCGGGCCACTATGGCTACACCTTC
NA	TRBV19	NA	TRBJ1-2	CASSMEQDPGENYGYTF	TGTGCCAGTAGTATGGAACAGGACCCAGGAGAGAACTATGGCTACACCTTC
NA	TRBV18	NA	TRBJ1-2	CASSSGNLYGYTF	TGTGCCAGCTCCTCAGGGAATTTATATGGCTACACCTTC
NA	TRBV12-5	NA	TRBJ1-1	CASGLGQEAFF	TGTGCTAGTGGTTTGGGACAGGAAGCTTTCTTT
NA	TRBV20-1	NA	TRBJ1-4	CSASTDEKLFF	TGCAGTGCTAGCACGGATGAAAAACTGTTTTTT
TRBD2	TRBV19	NA	TRBJ2-7	CASSSLAGGPGEQYF	TGTGCCAGTAGTTCCTTAGCGGGAGGGCCGGGTGAGCAGTACTTC
NA	TRBV7-9	few	TRBJ2-7	CASTPSSINYEQYF	TGTGCCAGCACCCCTAGCAGCATCAACTACGAGCAGTACTTC
TRBD2	TRBV5-6	once	TRBJ2-1	CASSLWGLESYNEQFF	TGTGCCAGCAGCTTGTGGGGACTAGAATCCTACAATGAGCAGTTCTTC